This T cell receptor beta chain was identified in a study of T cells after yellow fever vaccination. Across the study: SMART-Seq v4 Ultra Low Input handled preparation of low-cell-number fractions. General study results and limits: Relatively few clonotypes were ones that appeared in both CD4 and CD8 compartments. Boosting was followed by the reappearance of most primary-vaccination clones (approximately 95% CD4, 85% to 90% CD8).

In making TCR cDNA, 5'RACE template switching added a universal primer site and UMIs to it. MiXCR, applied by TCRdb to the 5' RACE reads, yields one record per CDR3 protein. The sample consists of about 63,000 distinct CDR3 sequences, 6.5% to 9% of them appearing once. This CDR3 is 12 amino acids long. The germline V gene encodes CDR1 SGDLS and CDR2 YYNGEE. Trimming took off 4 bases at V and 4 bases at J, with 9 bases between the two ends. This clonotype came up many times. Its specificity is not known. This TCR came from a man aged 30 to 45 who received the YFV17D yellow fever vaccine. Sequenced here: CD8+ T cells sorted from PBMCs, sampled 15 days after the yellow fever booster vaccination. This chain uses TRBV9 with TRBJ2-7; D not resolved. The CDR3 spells CASSSESYEQYF. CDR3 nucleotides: TGTGCCAGCAGCAGCGAATCTTACGAGCAGTACTTC.